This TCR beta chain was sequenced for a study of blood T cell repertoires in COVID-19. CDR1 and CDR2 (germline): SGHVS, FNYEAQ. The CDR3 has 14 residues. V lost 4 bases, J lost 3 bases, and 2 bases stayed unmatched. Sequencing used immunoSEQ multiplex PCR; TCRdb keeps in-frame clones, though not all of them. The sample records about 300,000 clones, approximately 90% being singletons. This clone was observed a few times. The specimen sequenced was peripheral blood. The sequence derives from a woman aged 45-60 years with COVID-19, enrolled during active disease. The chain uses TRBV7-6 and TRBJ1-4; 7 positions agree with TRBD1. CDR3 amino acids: CASSSGTANEKLFF. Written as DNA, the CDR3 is TGTGCCAGCAGCTCCGGGACAGCTAATGAAAAACTGTTTTTT.